This T cell receptor beta chain was identified in a study of T cell responses to AZD1222 COVID-19 vaccine. TCRdb's table, derived via immunoSEQ multiplex PCR, lists solely in-frame clones and lacks some. Of more than 110,000 clones listed, around 93% are singletons. Researchers grouped second doses given at about 4 or about 12 weeks into one pool. A word on this clone: What it binds is not known.

CDR1 and CDR2 from the germline V gene are SGHRS and YFSETQ. With 4 bases clipped from V and 6 bases from J, the junction kept 8 bases outside the gene matches. CDR3 length: 14 amino acids. Whole-study results and caveats: Clonal diversity may have been underestimated in mostly white British donors.

The TCR was taken from an adult who received the AZD1222 COVID-19 vaccine. The sequences come from peripheral blood, collected 28 days after the second AZD1222 dose. V usage is TRBV5-1 and J usage is TRBJ2-3; 7 bases line up with TRBD2. The CDR3 reads CASSRRRERDTQYF. In nucleotides, the CDR3 is TGCGCCAGCAGCCGGCGGCGGGAGCGGGATACGCAGTATTTT.